The 28 T cell receptor beta chains below were found in one sample sequenced in a study of CD4 T cells in relation to SARS-CoV-2 and coronaviruses. These TCRs' antigens remain unknown. Unexposed donor CD4+ T cells date from about 2010-2019, before the COVID-19 pandemic. Isolation of CD4+ T cells took place after less than 13 days in culture. This table comes from immunoSEQ multiplex PCR, and its TCRdb copy is limited to in-frame clones, with some not included. The sample lists about 20,000 clones; just under 75% were seen once. Material: CD4+ T cells from PBMCs, cultured in vitro. These receptors were obtained from a human donor in good health.

The gene calls are TRBV11-2 and TRBJ2-7; TRBD1 is a possible D gene (6 bases). Between the trimmed V and J ends, which lost 5 bases and 0 bases, there was a span of 11 bases. Germline V gene lookup returns CDR1 SGHAT and CDR2 FQNNGV. The CDR3 runs to 14 residues. CDR3 protein: CASSPRDTSYEQYF. DNA for the CDR3: TGTGCCAGCAGCCCGAGGGACACCTCCTACGAGCAGTACTTC.

This clone was seen just once. V gene TRBV5-1 combines with J gene TRBJ2-3; D unresolved. Trimming stripped 0 bases from V and 4 bases from J, with 9 bases between. The CDR3 is 14 residues long. The germline CDR1 and CDR2 sequences are SGHRS and YFSETQ. The CDR3 here is CASSLGGKADTQYF. Here the CDR3 DNA reads TGCGCCAGCAGCTTGGGTGGGAAAGCAGATACGCAGTATTTT.

The chain uses TRBV2 and TRBJ2-7; perhaps TRBD2 as D (6 bases). The germline CDR1 and CDR2 sequences are SNHLY and FYNNEI. This CDR3 contains 16 residues. V was cut by 3 bases and J by 1 base, with 16 bases left in between. The CDR3 DNA reads as TGTGCCAGCAGTGAGGGCGTGGGCCGGGGGTCCTACGAGCAGTACTTC. Translation: CASSEGVGRGSYEQYF.

The chain employs TRBV2 and TRBJ2-7; the D gene is possibly TRBD1 (6 bases). V was pared by 8 bases and J by 2 bases, with 13 bases between. Germline lookup yields CDR1 SNHLY and CDR2 FYNNEI. CDR3 length: 13 amino acids. The CDR3 is CASRSGATYEQYF. The CDR3 DNA is TGTGCCAGCCGGTCAGGGGCTACCTACGAGCAGTACTTC. The full variable domain, rest sourced from reference TRBV2 and TRBJ2-7, is EPEVTQTPSHQVTQMGQEVILRCVPISNHLYFYWYRQILGQKVEFLVSFYNNEISEKSEIFDDQFSVERPDGSNFTLKIRSTKLEDSAMYFCASRSGATYEQYFGPGTRLTVT.

The chain's CDR3 is CASSLGQGLYEQYF. CDR3 nucleotide sequence: TGTGCCAGCAGCTTGGGGCAGGGGCTCTACGAGCAGTACTTC. The rearrangement joins TRBV5-7 to TRBJ2-7, with a possible D match to TRBD1 (6 bases). TRBV5-7 falls under the ORF class, with uncertain function. The CDR3 extends over 14 amino acids. The V and J ends lost 0 bases and 3 bases respectively, with 10 bases between them.

The J gene is TRBJ1-5, the V gene TRBV27; TRBD1 is a possible D gene (5 bases). The CDR3 covers 15 residues. V dropped 3 bases and J dropped 2 bases, with 11 bases sitting between them. Germline-derived CDR1 and CDR2 are MNHEY and SMNVEV (reference sequence). Here the CDR3 reads CASSLGVLGNQPQHF. Written as DNA, the CDR3 is TGTGCCAGCAGTTTGGGGGTCTTGGGCAATCAGCCCCAGCATTTT.

V is TRBV9 and J is TRBJ2-5, with D maybe TRBD2 (5 bases). The CDR3 is 16 residues long. The V and J ends lost 5 bases and 4 bases respectively, with 21 bases between them. Germline V gives CDR1 SGDLS, CDR2 YYNGEE. The CDR3 sequence: CASSAGGRDQGETQYF. In nucleotides, the CDR3 is TGTGCCAGCAGTGCGGGCGGAAGGGATCAAGGAGAGACCCAGTACTTC.

The V and J genes are TRBV29-1 and TRBJ1-1; 7 bases are shared with TRBD1. The CDR3 is 13 amino acids. The ends lost 4 bases at V and 6 bases at J; junction bases unmatched: 8. Germline V gene sequence: CDR1 SQVTM, CDR2 ANQGSEA. The CDR3 DNA follows: TGCAGCGTTGCGGGGACAGCCAAGCCTGAAGCTTTCTTT. Its translation: CSVAGTAKPEAFF.

This clone was counted between two and nine times. The CDR3 DNA sequence: TGTGCCAGCAGCCCCCCCAGGGCCCACAATCAGCCCCAGCATTTT. Translated: CASSPPRAHNQPQHF. This chain joins TRBV6-4 and TRBJ1-5; D is perhaps TRBD1 (5 bases). CDR1 is MRHNA, CDR2 SNTAGT, per germline. The ends were cut back, 6 bases at V and 3 bases at J, with 15 bases in the middle. The length of the CDR3 is 15 residues.

The CDR3 protein is CASSLGTVSYNEQFF. The CDR3 DNA reads TGTGCCAGCAGCCTCGGGACCGTCTCCTACAATGAGCAGTTCTTC. The V gene is TRBV3-1 (or the pseudogene TRBV3-2), the J gene TRBJ2-1; D is perhaps TRBD1 or TRBD2 (5 bases each). V was pared by 4 bases and J by 0 bases, with 10 bases between. Germline V gives CDR1 LGHDT, CDR2 YNNKEL (reference sequence). The CDR3 runs to 15 residues.

This clone was counted a few times. The J gene is TRBJ1-5, the V gene TRBV7-2; D not certain. This CDR3 comprises 13 residues. In germline, CDR1 is SGHTA, CDR2 FQGNSA. The V and J ends lost 2 bases and 5 bases respectively, with 7 bases between them. CDR3 sequence reads: CASSLRRDQPQHF. In DNA form, the CDR3 reads TGTGCCAGCAGCTTACGTCGCGATCAGCCCCAGCATTTT.

The chain joins TRBV7-9 to TRBJ2-3, with unresolved D. Germline V gene lookup returns CDR1 SEHNR and CDR2 FQNEAQ (reference sequence). CDR3 length equals 13 residues. Trimming shortened V by 1 base and J by 6 bases, and 8 bases separated the two germline ends. The CDR3 DNA reads TGTGCCAGCAGCTTAGTCGTTGCCGATACGCAGTATTTT. Its protein product is CASSLVVADTQYF. The full variable domain, completed using reference TRBV7-9 and TRBJ2-3, is DTGVSQNPRHKITKRGQNVTFRCDPISEHNRLYWYRQTLGQGPEFLTYFQNEAQLEKSRLLSDRFSAERPKGSFSTLEIQRTEQGDSAMYLCASSLVVADTQYFGPGTRLTVL.

The chain has TRBV18 and TRBJ1-5; D uncertain. Germline-derived CDR1 and CDR2 are KGHSH and LQKENI. The length of the CDR3 is 14 residues. Trimming shortened V by 3 bases and J by 1 base, and 7 bases separated the two germline ends. CDR3: CASSPGESNQPQHF. CDR3 in DNA: TGTGCCAGCTCACCTGGGGAAAGCAATCAGCCCCAGCATTTT.

The chain combines TRBV9 with TRBJ1-2; D remains unclear. The V gene's germline CDR1 is SGDLS and CDR2 YYNGEE. The CDR3 is 13 residues long. V lost 4 bases and J 8 bases, leaving 15 bases between the germline ends. The CDR3 loop reads CASSPQAVGGYTF. CDR3 coding DNA: TGTGCCAGCAGCCCCCAAGCCGTCGGGGGCTACACCTTC.

The rearrangement links TRBV18 to TRBJ1-4; weak D call: TRBD1 (5 bases). This CDR3 comprises 16 residues. Trimming pared 4 bases from V and 6 bases from J, leaving 18 bases between. Germline V lookup: CDR1 KGHSH, CDR2 LQKENI. The chain's CDR3 is CASSQRPRGRDEKLFF. The CDR3 bases are TGTGCCAGCTCACAGCGCCCGAGGGGTAGAGATGAAAAACTGTTTTTT.

The chain employs TRBV29-1 and TRBJ1-5, with TRBD1 as a possible D gene (5 bases). The CDR3 loop spans 13 amino acids. Trimming pared 1 base from V and 6 bases from J, leaving 10 bases between. Germline V gene lookup returns CDR1 SQVTM and CDR2 ANQGSEA. The CDR3 here is CSVEGGGGQPQHF. In DNA form, the CDR3 reads TGCAGCGTTGAAGGTGGGGGTGGTCAGCCCCAGCATTTT.

The chain couples TRBV7-8 to TRBJ1-1; TRBD1 matches at 12 bases. The CDR3 is made up of 15 amino acids. Germline lookup yields CDR1 SGHVS and CDR2 FQNEAQ. After removal of 4 bases from V and 5 bases from J, the junction contained 5 bases not matched to a gene. The CDR3 DNA reads as TGTGCCAGCAGCTCATGGGACAGGGGGCTTACTGAAGCTTTCTTT. This translates into CASSSWDRGLTEAFF.

The CDR3, as DNA: TGTGCCAGCAGCATACAGGGAACTAATGAAAAACTGTTTTTT. It specifies CASSIQGTNEKLFF. The chain recombines TRBV2 with TRBJ1-4, with D perhaps matching TRBD1 (6 bases). The germline V and J ends were trimmed by 6 bases and 1 base, with 9 bases remaining between them. This CDR3 region has 14 residues. The V gene's germline CDR1 is SNHLY and CDR2 FYNNEI.

This clone was found a few times. The chain combines TRBV4-3 with TRBJ2-1; 8 bases align to TRBD2. CDR1 is LGHNA, CDR2 YSLEER, per germline. V lost 3 bases and J lost 5; bases outside the gene matches: 9. This CDR3 comprises 16 residues. CDR3 DNA: TGCGCCAGCAGCCATATCGGGGGGGCCGGTGACAATGAGCAGTTCTTC. This translates into CASSHIGGAGDNEQFF.

In DNA, the CDR3 is TGTGCCAGTAGTATAGTGGGGACAAGCATCAATCAGCCCCAGCATTTT. Translated, it gives CASSIVGTSINQPQHF. The chain is built from TRBV19 and TRBJ1-5; D is possibly TRBD1 (6 bases). CDR1 and CDR2 from the germline V gene are LNHDA and SQIVND (reference sequence). The CDR3 extends over 16 amino acids. Trimming shortened V by 1 base and J by 3 bases, and 13 bases separated the two germline ends.

The chain combines TRBV7-9 with TRBJ2-1, with 8 bases lining up with TRBD2. CDR3 length equals 16 residues. Germline V gene lookup returns CDR1 SEHNR and CDR2 FQNEAQ (reference sequence). The ends lost 7 bases at V and 4 bases at J; junction bases unmatched: 12. CDR3 DNA: TGTGCCAGCACGGACGGGAGGGCCCCGACGTACAATGAGCAGTTCTTC. This gives the protein CASTDGRAPTYNEQFF.

This chain uses TRBV7-2 with TRBJ2-3; D unresolved. The CDR3 consists of 13 residues. Germline values: CDR1 SGHTA, CDR2 FQGNSA. V was shortened by 3 bases and J by 7 bases, with 11 bases between the two germline ends. The DNA of the CDR3 is TGTGCCAGCAGCTTTACTGAACGACATACGCAGTATTTT. The encoded protein is CASSFTERHTQYF.

The chain is built from TRBV3-1 (or the pseudogene TRBV3-2) and TRBJ2-7; D unclear. The CDR3 covers 16 residues. The V and J ends lost 0 bases and 4 bases respectively, with 16 bases between them. Germline values: CDR1 LGHDT, CDR2 YNNKEL (reference sequence). The CDR3 reads CASSQDPPQRGYEQYF. The CDR3 bases are TGTGCCAGCAGCCAAGATCCCCCCCAAAGAGGTTACGAGCAGTACTTC.

The chain couples TRBV4-3 to TRBJ2-5; TRBD1 matches at 7 bases. Trimming took 0 bases from V and 7 from J; bases not matched to a gene: 5. Germline V gene data show CDR1 as LGHNA and CDR2 as YSLEER. The CDR3 runs to 14 residues. The CDR3 DNA is TGCGCCAGCAGCCAAGATCAGGGGACAGCGACCCAGTACTTC. This translates into CASSQDQGTATQYF.

The chain carries TRBV6-4 and TRBJ2-4; 8 bases align to TRBD2. The CDR3 has 19 residues. CDR1 is MRHNA and CDR2 is SNTAGT in the germline V gene. V lost 0 bases, J lost 1 base, and 11 bases stayed unmatched. CDR3 protein: CASSDSTSGLGGAKNIQYF. In DNA, the CDR3 is TGTGCCAGCAGTGACTCAACTAGCGGCCTCGGAGGGGCCAAAAACATTCAGTACTTC.

This chain links TRBV19 with TRBJ2-3, with 10 positions matching TRBD2. CDR1 and CDR2 (germline): LNHDA, SQIVND (reference sequence). V lost 3 bases and J lost 3; bases outside the gene matches: 9. CDR3 length: 17 amino acids. CDR3 residues: CASSMEPSGSGTDTQYF. In DNA form, the CDR3 reads TGTGCCAGTAGTATGGAGCCTAGCGGGAGTGGTACAGATACGCAGTATTTT.

The chain employs TRBV2 and TRBJ2-5, with D uncertain. The V end lost 6 bases, the J end lost 3 bases, and 11 bases lay between the germline ends. CDR1 SNHLY and CDR2 FYNNEI come from the germline V gene. The length of the CDR3 is 13 residues. Here the CDR3 DNA reads TGTGCCAGCAGGGACCTTTCAAAAGAGACCCAGTACTTC. Amino acid sequence: CASRDLSKETQYF.

As regards this clone: Distinct nucleotide sequences in the sample also encode this CDR3. The DNA of the CDR3 is TGTGCCAGTAGTATAACCGGGACAGGGGTTTTACGTCCTCAGCATTTT. Its translation is CASSITGTGVLRPQHF. The chain joins TRBV19 to TRBJ1-5, with 10 bases fitting TRBD1. The V gene end was trimmed by 2 bases and the J gene end by 13 bases; junction bases not matched to a gene: 14. The germline CDR1 and CDR2 sequences are LNHDA and SQIVND (reference sequence). The CDR3 spans 16 residues.